This paragraph covers one T cell receptor beta chain sequence. Its target is not known. Libraries were prepared by immunoSEQ multiplex PCR; TCRdb keeps only in-frame clonotypes and omits some of them. The table lists about 120,000 clones, over 75% of them singletons, with approximately 1.2% in the top ten. This record belongs to a study of T cell responses to AZD1222 COVID-19 vaccine. Study details: Pooling was applied to second doses at about 4 or about 12 weeks. Whole-study findings and limits: Donors in the cohort were predominantly white British and more often female, and clonal diversity was possibly underestimated. With two AZD1222 doses given, Spike-specific TCR breadth and depth both rose. The number of AZD1222 recipients seropositive at baseline was only five to seven.

The CDR3 contains 14 residues. Germline V lookup: CDR1 SGHVS, CDR2 FQNEAQ. After removal of 5 bases from V and 7 bases from J, the junction contained 6 bases not matched to a gene. The V gene is TRBV7-8, the J gene TRBJ2-2; TRBD1 agrees at 8 bases. The origin of this receptor is an adult in good health. This specimen consisted of peripheral blood, obtained on day 0 of AZD1222 vaccination. The CDR3 loop is CASSLQGANGELFF. The CDR3 nucleotides read TGTGCCAGCAGCCTCCAGGGGGCAAACGGGGAGCTGTTTTTT.